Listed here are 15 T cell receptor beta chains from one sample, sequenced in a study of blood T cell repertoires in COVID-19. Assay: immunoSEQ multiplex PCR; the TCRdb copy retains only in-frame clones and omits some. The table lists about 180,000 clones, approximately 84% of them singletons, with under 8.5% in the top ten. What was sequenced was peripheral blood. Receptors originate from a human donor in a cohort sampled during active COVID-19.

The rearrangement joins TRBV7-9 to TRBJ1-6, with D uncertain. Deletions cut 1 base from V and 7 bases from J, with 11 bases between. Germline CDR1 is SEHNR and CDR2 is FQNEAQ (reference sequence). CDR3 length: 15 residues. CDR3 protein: CASSLVGRRNSPLHF. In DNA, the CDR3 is TGTGCCAGCAGCTTAGTTGGTAGGAGGAATTCACCCCTCCACTTT.

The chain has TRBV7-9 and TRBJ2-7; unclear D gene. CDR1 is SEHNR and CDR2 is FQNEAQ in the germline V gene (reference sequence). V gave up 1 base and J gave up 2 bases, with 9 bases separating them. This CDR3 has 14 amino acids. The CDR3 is CASSLGGVTYEQYF. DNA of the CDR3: TGTGCCAGCAGCTTAGGTGGAGTAACCTACGAGCAGTACTTC.

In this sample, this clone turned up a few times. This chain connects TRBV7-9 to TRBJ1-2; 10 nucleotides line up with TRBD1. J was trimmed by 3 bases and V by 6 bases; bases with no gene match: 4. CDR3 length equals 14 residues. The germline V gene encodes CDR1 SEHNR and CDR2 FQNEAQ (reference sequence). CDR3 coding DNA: TGTGCCAGCAGTCGCGGACAGGGGGACTATGGCTACACCTTC. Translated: CASSRGQGDYGYTF.

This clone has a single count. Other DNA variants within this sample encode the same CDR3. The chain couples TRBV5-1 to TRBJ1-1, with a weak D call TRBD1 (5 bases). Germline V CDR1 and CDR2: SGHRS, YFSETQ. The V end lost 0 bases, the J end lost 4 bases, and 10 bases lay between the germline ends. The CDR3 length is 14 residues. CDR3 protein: CASSLVQGGTEAFF. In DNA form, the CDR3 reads TGCGCCAGCAGCTTGGTTCAGGGAGGCACTGAAGCTTTCTTT.

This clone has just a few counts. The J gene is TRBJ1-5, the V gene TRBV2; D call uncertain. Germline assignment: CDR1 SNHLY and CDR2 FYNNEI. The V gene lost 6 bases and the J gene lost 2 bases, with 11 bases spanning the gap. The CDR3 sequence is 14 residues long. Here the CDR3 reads CASRGGLGNQPQHF. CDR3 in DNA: TGTGCCAGCAGGGGAGGACTGGGCAATCAGCCCCAGCATTTT.

The CDR3 loop reads CASSSMGGITNEKLFF. In nucleotides, the CDR3 is TGTGCCAGCAGCTCGATGGGGGGGATAACTAATGAAAAACTGTTTTTT. The chain combines TRBV7-6 with TRBJ1-4; tentative D call: TRBD1 (5 bases). V lost 4 bases and J lost 1, with 13 bases in between. The CDR3 spans 16 residues. CDR1 is SGHVS, CDR2 FNYEAQ, per germline.

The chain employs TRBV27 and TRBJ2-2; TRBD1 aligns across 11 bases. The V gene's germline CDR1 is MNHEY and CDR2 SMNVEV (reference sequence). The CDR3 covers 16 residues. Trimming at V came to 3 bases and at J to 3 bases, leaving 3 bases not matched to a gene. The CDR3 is CASSLGTGGDTGELFF. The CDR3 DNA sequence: TGTGCCAGCAGTTTGGGGACAGGGGGGGACACCGGGGAGCTGTTTTTT.

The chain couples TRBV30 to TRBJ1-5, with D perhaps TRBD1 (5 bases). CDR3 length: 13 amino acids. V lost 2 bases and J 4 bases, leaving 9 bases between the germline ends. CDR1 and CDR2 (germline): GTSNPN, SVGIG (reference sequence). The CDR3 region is CAWSRQGNQPQHF. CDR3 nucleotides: TGTGCCTGGAGTCGGCAGGGTAATCAGCCCCAGCATTTT.

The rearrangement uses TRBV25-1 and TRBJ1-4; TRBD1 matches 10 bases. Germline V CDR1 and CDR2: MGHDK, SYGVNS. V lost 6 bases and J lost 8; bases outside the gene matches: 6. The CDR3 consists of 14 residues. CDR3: CASSSGTGAEKLFF. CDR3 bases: TGTGCCAGCAGCTCCGGGACAGGGGCGGAAAAACTGTTTTTT.

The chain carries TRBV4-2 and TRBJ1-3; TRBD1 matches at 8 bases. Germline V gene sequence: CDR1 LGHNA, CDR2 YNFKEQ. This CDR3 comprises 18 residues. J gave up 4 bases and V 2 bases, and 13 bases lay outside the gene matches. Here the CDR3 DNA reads TGTGCCAGCAGCCAATCGGGGACAGGTGGGGGGAGAGGAAACACCATATATTTT. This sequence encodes CASSQSGTGGGRGNTIYF.

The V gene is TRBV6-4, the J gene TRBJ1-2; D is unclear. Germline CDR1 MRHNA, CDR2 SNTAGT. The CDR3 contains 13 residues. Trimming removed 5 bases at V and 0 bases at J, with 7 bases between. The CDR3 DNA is TGTGCCAGCAGTCCAGGTCCTAACTATGGCTACACCTTC. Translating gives CASSPGPNYGYTF.

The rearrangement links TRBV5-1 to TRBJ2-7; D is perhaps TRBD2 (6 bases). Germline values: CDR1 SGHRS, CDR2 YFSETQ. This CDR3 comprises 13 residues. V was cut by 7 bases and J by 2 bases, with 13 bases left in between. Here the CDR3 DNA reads TGCGCCAGCGGAGCGGGCGGGCCCTACGAGCAGTACTTC. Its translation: CASGAGGPYEQYF.

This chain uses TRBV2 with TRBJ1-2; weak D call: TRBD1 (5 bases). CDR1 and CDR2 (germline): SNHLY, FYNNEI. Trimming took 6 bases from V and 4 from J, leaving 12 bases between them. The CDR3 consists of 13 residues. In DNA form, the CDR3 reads TGTGCCAGCAGGGGGGAGGGATTCTATGGCTACACCTTC. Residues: CASRGEGFYGYTF. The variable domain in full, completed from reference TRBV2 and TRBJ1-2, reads EPEVTQTPSHQVTQMGQEVILRCVPISNHLYFYWYRQILGQKVEFLVSFYNNEISEKSEIFDDQFSVERPDGSNFTLKIRSTKLEDSAMYFCASRGEGFYGYTFGSGTRLTVV.

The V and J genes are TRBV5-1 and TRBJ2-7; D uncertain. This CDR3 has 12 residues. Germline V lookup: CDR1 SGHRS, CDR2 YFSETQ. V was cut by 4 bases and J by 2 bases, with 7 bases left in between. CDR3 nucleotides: TGCGCCAGCAGCGAAACAACCTACGAGCAGTACTTC. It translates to CASSETTYEQYF.

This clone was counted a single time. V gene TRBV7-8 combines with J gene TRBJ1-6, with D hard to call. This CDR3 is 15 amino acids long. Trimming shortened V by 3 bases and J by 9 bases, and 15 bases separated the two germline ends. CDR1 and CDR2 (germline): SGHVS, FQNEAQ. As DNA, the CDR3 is TGTGCCAGCAGCTTCAACAGTATGTCCACTTCACCCCTCCACTTT. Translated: CASSFNSMSTSPLHF.